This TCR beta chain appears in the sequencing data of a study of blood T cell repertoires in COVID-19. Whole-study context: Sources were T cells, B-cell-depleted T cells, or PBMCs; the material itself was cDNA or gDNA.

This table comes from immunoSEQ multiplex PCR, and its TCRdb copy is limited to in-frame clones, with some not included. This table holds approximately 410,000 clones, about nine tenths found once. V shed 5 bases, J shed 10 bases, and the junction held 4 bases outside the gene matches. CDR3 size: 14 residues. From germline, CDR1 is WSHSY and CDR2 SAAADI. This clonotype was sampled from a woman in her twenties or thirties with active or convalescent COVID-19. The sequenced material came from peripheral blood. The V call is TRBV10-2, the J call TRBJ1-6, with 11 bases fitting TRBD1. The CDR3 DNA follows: TGCGCCAGCAGTTTGGACAGGGGGCGATCACCCCTCCACTTT. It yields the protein CASSLDRGRSPLHF.